The rows below give T cell receptor beta chains drawn from one sample of a study of technical replicates of blood from a few donors. Here immunoSEQ multiplex PCR was the method, and the copy in TCRdb shows in-frame clones only, minus some. The sample holds roughly 76,000 clones; roughly 93% are singletons and the top ten take about 0.39%. The sequenced sample consisted of T cells isolated from PBMCs. Source of these receptors: a human donor in good health. CDR3s include the opening cysteine and the closing phenylalanine or tryptophan. The order of the fields is V gene, clone size, J gene, D gene, CDR3 protein, CDR3 DNA. D genes are given only for firm matches. Size tells how often a clone was seen (once, few, many) or the class of an expanded clone, and some rows leave it out.

V gene: TRBV5-1; clone size: -; J gene: TRBJ2-1; D gene: -; CDR3 protein: CASSLDYYNEQFF; CDR3 DNA: TGCGCCAGCAGCTTGGACTATTACAATGAGCAGTTCTTC
V gene: TRBV7-3; clone size: -; J gene: TRBJ1-1; D gene: -; CDR3 protein: CASSQAWNTEAFF; CDR3 DNA: TGTGCCAGCAGCCAAGCATGGAACACTGAAGCTTTCTTT
V gene: TRBV7-3; clone size: -; J gene: TRBJ2-1; D gene: TRBD2; CDR3 protein: CASSLGLAGVEEQFF; CDR3 DNA: TGTGCCAGCAGCTTAGGACTAGCGGGAGTTGAGGAGCAGTTCTTC
V gene: TRBV9; clone size: -; J gene: TRBJ2-3; D gene: -; CDR3 protein: CASSVGSTTDTQYF; CDR3 DNA: TGTGCCAGCAGCGTAGGGTCTACCACAGATACGCAGTATTTT
V gene: TRBV28; clone size: -; J gene: TRBJ2-7; D gene: TRBD1; CDR3 protein: CASSLGSGGNYEQYF; CDR3 DNA: TGTGCCAGCAGTTTGGGTTCAGGGGGAAACTACGAGCAGTACTTC
V gene: TRBV29-1; clone size: -; J gene: TRBJ1-1; D gene: -; CDR3 protein: CSVNPRLNLEAFF; CDR3 DNA: TGCAGCGTTAATCCTAGATTAAATTTGGAAGCTTTCTTT
V gene: TRBV5-1; clone size: -; J gene: TRBJ1-5; D gene: -; CDR3 protein: CASSLEGSQGDQPQHF; CDR3 DNA: TGCGCCAGCAGCTTGGAGGGCAGCCAGGGTGATCAGCCCCAGCATTTT
V gene: TRBV2; clone size: -; J gene: TRBJ1-3; D gene: -; CDR3 protein: CASSEAPPDRTTGNTIYF; CDR3 DNA: TGTGCCAGCAGTGAAGCGCCCCCTGACAGGACGACTGGAAACACCATATATTTT
V gene: TRBV7-9; clone size: -; J gene: TRBJ2-1; D gene: TRBD2; CDR3 protein: CASSLALAGYNEQFF; CDR3 DNA: TGTGCCAGCAGCTTAGCACTAGCGGGATACAATGAGCAGTTCTTC
V gene: TRBV6-1; clone size: -; J gene: TRBJ1-1; D gene: -; CDR3 protein: CASSVLQGSVNTEAFF; CDR3 DNA: TGTGCCAGCAGTGTCCTACAGGGATCGGTGAACACTGAAGCTTTCTTT
V gene: TRBV29-1; clone size: -; J gene: TRBJ2-1; D gene: -; CDR3 protein: CSVGRAGVNEQFF; CDR3 DNA: TGCAGCGTTGGAAGGGCAGGGGTCAATGAGCAGTTCTTC
V gene: TRBV7-2; clone size: -; J gene: TRBJ2-7; D gene: -; CDR3 protein: CASSLVFGGLTYEQYF; CDR3 DNA: TGTGCCAGCAGCTTAGTTTTCGGCGGCTTGACCTACGAGCAGTACTTC
V gene: TRBV4-3; clone size: -; J gene: TRBJ2-1; D gene: TRBD2; CDR3 protein: CASSQTRGLAGFNEQFF; CDR3 DNA: TGCGCCAGCAGCCAGACCAGGGGACTAGCGGGTTTCAATGAGCAGTTCTTC
V gene: TRBV5-1; clone size: -; J gene: TRBJ1-3; D gene: TRBD1; CDR3 protein: CASSWRDRAGNTIYF; CDR3 DNA: TGCGCCAGCAGCTGGAGGGACAGGGCTGGAAACACCATATATTTT
V gene: TRBV4-2; clone size: -; J gene: TRBJ1-1; D gene: -; CDR3 protein: CASSQVTQGNTEAFF; CDR3 DNA: TGTGCCAGCAGCCAAGTGACACAGGGGAACACTGAAGCTTTCTTT
V gene: TRBV19; clone size: -; J gene: TRBJ2-1; D gene: -; CDR3 protein: CASSIDSWLAPIQFF; CDR3 DNA: TGTGCCAGTAGTATAGATAGTTGGTTAGCGCCCATCCAGTTCTTC
V gene: TRBV5-1; clone size: -; J gene: TRBJ1-2; D gene: -; CDR3 protein: CASSRSGYGYTF; CDR3 DNA: TGCGCCAGCAGTCGTTCAGGGTATGGCTACACCTTC
V gene: TRBV6-5; clone size: -; J gene: TRBJ1-2; D gene: -; CDR3 protein: CASSPNGQIYGYTF; CDR3 DNA: TGTGCCAGCAGTCCAAATGGGCAGATCTATGGCTACACCTTC
V gene: TRBV2; clone size: -; J gene: TRBJ2-1; D gene: -; CDR3 protein: CASRATTTYYNEQFF; CDR3 DNA: TGTGCCAGCAGGGCGACTACGACTTACTACAATGAGCAGTTCTTC
V gene: TRBV10-3; clone size: -; J gene: TRBJ2-7; D gene: TRBD1; CDR3 protein: CALSGPGQGVYEQYF; CDR3 DNA: TGTGCCCTCTCGGGACCAGGACAGGGGGTTTACGAGCAGTACTTC
V gene: TRBV9; clone size: few; J gene: TRBJ2-3; D gene: TRBD2; CDR3 protein: CASSVGTFPREKDTQYF; CDR3 DNA: TGTGCCAGCAGCGTAGGGACCTTTCCGCGGGAGAAAGATACGCAGTATTTT
V gene: TRBV28; clone size: -; J gene: TRBJ2-7; D gene: -; CDR3 protein: CASSFQSPYEQYF; CDR3 DNA: TGTGCCAGCAGTTTCCAGTCCCCCTACGAGCAGTACTTC
V gene: TRBV15; clone size: few; J gene: TRBJ1-5; D gene: -; CDR3 protein: CATRIEERSNQPQHF; CDR3 DNA: TGTGCCACCAGGATAGAGGAACGTAGCAATCAGCCCCAGCATTTT
V gene: TRBV7-9; clone size: -; J gene: TRBJ2-7; D gene: -; CDR3 protein: CASSLDREIYEQYF; CDR3 DNA: TGTGCCAGCAGCTTAGACAGGGAAATCTACGAGCAGTACTTC
V gene: TRBV5-1; clone size: -; J gene: TRBJ2-1; D gene: TRBD2; CDR3 protein: CASSLRSGSEGEQFF; CDR3 DNA: TGCGCCAGCAGCTTGCGCAGCGGGAGCGAAGGTGAGCAGTTCTTC
V gene: TRBV30; clone size: -; J gene: TRBJ1-2; D gene: TRBD1; CDR3 protein: CAWTGTGGPGFYGYTF; CDR3 DNA: TGTGCCTGGACCGGGACAGGGGGCCCTGGGTTCTATGGCTACACCTTC
V gene: TRBV7-6; clone size: -; J gene: TRBJ2-5; D gene: TRBD2; CDR3 protein: CASSSGRREIGETQYF; CDR3 DNA: TGTGCCAGCAGCTCCGGACGGCGGGAGATCGGAGAGACCCAGTACTTC
V gene: TRBV7-9; clone size: -; J gene: TRBJ2-5; D gene: TRBD1; CDR3 protein: CASSSGTGSRETQYF; CDR3 DNA: TGTGCCAGCAGCTCCGGGACAGGGAGTCGAGAGACCCAGTACTTC
V gene: TRBV7-8; clone size: -; J gene: TRBJ2-7; D gene: -; CDR3 protein: CASSLAVRGREKRQYF; CDR3 DNA: TGTGCCAGCAGCTTAGCGGTTCGGGGGCGGGAGAAGAGGCAGTACTTC
V gene: TRBV7-2; clone size: -; J gene: TRBJ1-5; D gene: -; CDR3 protein: CASSLGAYSNQPQHF; CDR3 DNA: TGTGCCAGCAGCTTAGGGGCATATAGCAATCAGCCCCAGCATTTT
V gene: TRBV18; clone size: -; J gene: TRBJ1-5; D gene: -; CDR3 protein: CASSPTPGERQPQHF; CDR3 DNA: TGTGCCAGCTCACCCACCCCAGGGGAGAGGCAGCCCCAGCATTTT
V gene: TRBV2; clone size: -; J gene: TRBJ1-4; D gene: TRBD1; CDR3 protein: CASSDRGLGTTNEKLFF; CDR3 DNA: TGTGCCAGCAGTGACAGGGGGCTGGGAACCACTAATGAAAAACTGTTTTTT
V gene: TRBV6-5; clone size: -; J gene: TRBJ2-1; D gene: -; CDR3 protein: CASKTLQGYNEQFF; CDR3 DNA: TGTGCCAGCAAAACTTTACAGGGATACAATGAGCAGTTCTTC
V gene: TRBV15; clone size: -; J gene: TRBJ1-2; D gene: -; CDR3 protein: CATRSGDSTGGYTF; CDR3 DNA: TGTGCCACCAGGTCAGGCGACTCTACGGGGGGCTACACCTTC
V gene: TRBV2; clone size: -; J gene: TRBJ2-5; D gene: TRBD2; CDR3 protein: CASSTSGRAQTQYF; CDR3 DNA: TGTGCCAGCAGTACAAGCGGGAGGGCACAGACCCAGTACTTC
V gene: TRBV5-6; clone size: -; J gene: TRBJ2-3; D gene: -; CDR3 protein: CASTDWAFLSTDTQYF; CDR3 DNA: TGTGCCAGCACGGACTGGGCTTTCCTGAGCACAGATACGCAGTATTTT
V gene: TRBV19; clone size: -; J gene: TRBJ2-7; D gene: TRBD1; CDR3 protein: CASTPNWDRPYEQYF; CDR3 DNA: TGTGCCAGTACTCCTAATTGGGACAGACCCTACGAGCAGTACTTC
V gene: TRBV7-2; clone size: once; J gene: TRBJ2-1; D gene: TRBD2; CDR3 protein: CASSPIAGGAEQFF; CDR3 DNA: TGTGCCAGCAGCCCTATAGCGGGAGGTGCTGAGCAGTTCTTC
V gene: TRBV27; clone size: -; J gene: TRBJ1-5; D gene: -; CDR3 protein: CASSLRQSYNQPQHF; CDR3 DNA: TGTGCCAGCAGTTTAAGACAGAGCTATAATCAGCCCCAGCATTTT
V gene: TRBV7-8; clone size: -; J gene: TRBJ2-7; D gene: -; CDR3 protein: CASSFYRAYEQYF; CDR3 DNA: TGTGCCAGCAGCTTCTACAGAGCCTACGAGCAGTACTTC
V gene: TRBV10-1; clone size: few; J gene: TRBJ1-1; D gene: -; CDR3 protein: CASTGHALVGFF; CDR3 DNA: TGCGCCAGTACCGGACACGCTTTGGTGGGATTCTTT
V gene: TRBV7-2; clone size: -; J gene: TRBJ2-1; D gene: TRBD2; CDR3 protein: CASSSAPSGSYNEQFF; CDR3 DNA: TGTGCCAGCAGCTCCGCCCCTAGCGGAAGCTACAATGAGCAGTTCTTC
V gene: TRBV28; clone size: once; J gene: TRBJ2-1; D gene: -; CDR3 protein: CASSLPGGGFNNEQFF; CDR3 DNA: TGTGCCAGCAGTCTCCCGGGTGGCGGGTTCAACAATGAGCAGTTCTTC
V gene: TRBV19; clone size: -; J gene: TRBJ2-7; D gene: -; CDR3 protein: CASSINGYEQYF; CDR3 DNA: TGTGCCAGTAGTATAAACGGCTACGAGCAGTACTTC
V gene: TRBV19; clone size: -; J gene: TRBJ1-4; D gene: -; CDR3 protein: CASSQGREKLFF; CDR3 DNA: TGTGCCAGTAGCCAGGGGCGAGAAAAACTGTTTTTT
V gene: TRBV7-3; clone size: -; J gene: TRBJ2-3; D gene: TRBD2; CDR3 protein: CASSLWGTSSDTQYF; CDR3 DNA: TGTGCCAGCAGCCTTTGGGGGACTAGTTCAGATACGCAGTATTTT
V gene: TRBV7-8; clone size: -; J gene: TRBJ2-3; D gene: TRBD2; CDR3 protein: CASSLEAGHTDTQYF; CDR3 DNA: TGTGCCAGCAGCTTAGAAGCGGGGCACACAGATACGCAGTATTTT
V gene: TRBV5-4; clone size: -; J gene: TRBJ1-1; D gene: -; CDR3 protein: CASSFDGGDWAEAFF; CDR3 DNA: TGTGCCAGCAGCTTCGATGGAGGGGATTGGGCTGAAGCTTTCTTT
V gene: TRBV6-5; clone size: -; J gene: TRBJ2-4; D gene: -; CDR3 protein: CASSYVRGEPKNIQYF; CDR3 DNA: TGTGCCAGCAGTTACGTCAGGGGGGAACCCAAAAACATTCAGTACTTC
V gene: TRBV30; clone size: -; J gene: TRBJ2-2; D gene: TRBD2; CDR3 protein: CAWGGLAGFRELFF; CDR3 DNA: TGTGCCTGGGGGGGACTAGCGGGTTTTCGGGAGCTGTTTTTT
V gene: TRBV10-2; clone size: -; J gene: TRBJ1-5; D gene: -; CDR3 protein: CASGSSTGYFNQPQHF; CDR3 DNA: TGCGCCAGCGGCTCCTCGACAGGCTACTTTAATCAGCCCCAGCATTTT
V gene: TRBV6-5; clone size: -; J gene: TRBJ2-6; D gene: -; CDR3 protein: CASSIGSNGANVLTF; CDR3 DNA: TGTGCCAGCTCCATCGGGAGTAATGGGGCCAACGTCCTGACTTTC
V gene: TRBV7-3; clone size: -; J gene: TRBJ2-7; D gene: -; CDR3 protein: CASSSGVSSYEQYF; CDR3 DNA: TGTGCCAGCAGCTCCGGGGTCAGCTCCTACGAGCAGTACTTC
V gene: TRBV6-5; clone size: -; J gene: TRBJ2-2; D gene: -; CDR3 protein: CASTPGYTGELFF; CDR3 DNA: TGTGCCAGCACCCCAGGGTACACCGGGGAGCTGTTTTTT
V gene: TRBV27; clone size: -; J gene: TRBJ1-1; D gene: TRBD1; CDR3 protein: CASSLNTGVEAFF; CDR3 DNA: TGTGCCAGCAGTCTCAATACAGGGGTTGAAGCTTTCTTT